This TCR beta chain was found in a study of blood T cell repertoires in COVID-19. As for the study in general: The United States, Italy and Spain provided the acute and convalescent COVID-19 samples.

The authors' processing: Scientists estimated how many nucleated cells there were by amplifying reference gene primers. Measured with immunoSEQ multiplex PCR; TCRdb has only the in-frame clones, and not every one. The V and J calls and clone size were taken over from that table, and D and trimming were inferred from the DNA. Among fewer than 250,000 clones listed, 84% were seen once. This clone has more than one count but fewer than ten. V dropped 6 bases and J dropped 7; count of bases not matched to a gene: 5. From germline, CDR1 is MNHEY and CDR2 SVGAGI. This CDR3 region has 15 residues. The gene calls are TRBV6-5 and TRBJ1-6; 11 nucleotides match TRBD1. Sequenced sample: peripheral blood. The source is a middle-aged man with acute or convalescent COVID-19. This CDR3 reads CASRYGQGANSPLHF. The DNA of the CDR3 is TGTGCCAGCAGATACGGACAGGGGGCGAATTCACCCCTCCACTTT.